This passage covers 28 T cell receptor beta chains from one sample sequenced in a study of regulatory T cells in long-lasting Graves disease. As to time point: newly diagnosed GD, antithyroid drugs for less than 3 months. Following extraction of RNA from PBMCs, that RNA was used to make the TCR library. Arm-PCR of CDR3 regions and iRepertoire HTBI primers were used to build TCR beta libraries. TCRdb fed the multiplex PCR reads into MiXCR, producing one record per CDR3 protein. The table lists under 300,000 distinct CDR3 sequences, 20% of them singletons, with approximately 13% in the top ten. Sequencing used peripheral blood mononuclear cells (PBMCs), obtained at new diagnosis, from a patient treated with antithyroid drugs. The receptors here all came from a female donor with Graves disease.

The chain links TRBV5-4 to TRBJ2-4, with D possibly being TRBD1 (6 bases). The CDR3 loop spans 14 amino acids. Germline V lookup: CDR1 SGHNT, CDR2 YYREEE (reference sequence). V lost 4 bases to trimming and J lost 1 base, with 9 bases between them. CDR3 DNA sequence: TGTGCCAGCAGCGTGCAGGGGGCCAAAAACATTCAGTACTTC. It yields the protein CASSVQGAKNIQYF.

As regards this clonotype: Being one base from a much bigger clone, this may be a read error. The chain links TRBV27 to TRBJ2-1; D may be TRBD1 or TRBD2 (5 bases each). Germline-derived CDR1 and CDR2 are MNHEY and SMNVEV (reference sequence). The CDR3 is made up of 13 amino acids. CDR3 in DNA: TGTGCCAGCAGGGGACCCGCAGGGAATGGGCAGTTCTTC. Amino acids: CASRGPAGNGQFF.

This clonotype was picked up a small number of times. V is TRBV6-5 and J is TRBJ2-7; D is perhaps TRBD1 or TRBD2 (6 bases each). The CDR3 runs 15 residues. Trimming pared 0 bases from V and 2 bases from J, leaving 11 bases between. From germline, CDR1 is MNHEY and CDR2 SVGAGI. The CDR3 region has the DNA TGTGCCAGCAGTTACTCCGGGGGCGGCCCCTACGAGCAGTACTTC. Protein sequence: CASSYSGGGPYEQYF.

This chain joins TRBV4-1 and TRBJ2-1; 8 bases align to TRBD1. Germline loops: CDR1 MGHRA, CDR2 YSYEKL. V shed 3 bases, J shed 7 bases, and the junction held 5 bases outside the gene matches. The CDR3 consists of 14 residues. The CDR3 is CASSHRTGLNEQFF. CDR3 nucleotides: TGCGCCAGCAGCCATAGGACAGGGTTGAATGAGCAGTTCTTC.

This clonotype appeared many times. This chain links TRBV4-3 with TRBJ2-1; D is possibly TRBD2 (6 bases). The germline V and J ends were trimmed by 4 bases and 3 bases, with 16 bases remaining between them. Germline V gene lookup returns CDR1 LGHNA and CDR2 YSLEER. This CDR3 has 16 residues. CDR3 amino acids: CASSPRGLANYNEQFF. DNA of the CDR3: TGCGCCAGCAGCCCGCGGGGCCTAGCGAACTACAATGAGCAGTTCTTC.

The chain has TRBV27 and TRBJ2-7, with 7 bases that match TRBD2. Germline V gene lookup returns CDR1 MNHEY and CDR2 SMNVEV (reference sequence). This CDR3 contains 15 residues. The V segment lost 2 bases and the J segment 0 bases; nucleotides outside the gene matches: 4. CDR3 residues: CASSLRRESSYEQYF. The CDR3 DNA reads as TGTGCCAGCAGTTTACGGCGGGAGAGCTCCTACGAGCAGTACTTC.

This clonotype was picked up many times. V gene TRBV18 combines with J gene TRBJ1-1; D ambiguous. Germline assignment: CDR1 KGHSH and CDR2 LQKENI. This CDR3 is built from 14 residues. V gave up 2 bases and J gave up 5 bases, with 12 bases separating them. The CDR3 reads CASSPRPGKTEAFF. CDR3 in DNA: TGTGCCAGCTCACCAAGGCCAGGAAAGACTGAAGCTTTCTTT.

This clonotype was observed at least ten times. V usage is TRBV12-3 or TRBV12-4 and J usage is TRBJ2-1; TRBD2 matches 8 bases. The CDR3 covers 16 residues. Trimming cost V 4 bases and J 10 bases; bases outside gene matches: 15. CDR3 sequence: CASSSSIAGPGREQFF. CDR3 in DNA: TGTGCCAGCAGTTCCTCAATAGCGGGACCCGGGCGGGAGCAGTTCTTC.

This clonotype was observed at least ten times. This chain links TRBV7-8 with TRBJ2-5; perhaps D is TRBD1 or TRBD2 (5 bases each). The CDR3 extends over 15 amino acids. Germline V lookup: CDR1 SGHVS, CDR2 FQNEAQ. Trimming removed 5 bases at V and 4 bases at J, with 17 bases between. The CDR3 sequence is CASSQPRGVGETQYF. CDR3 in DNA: TGTGCCAGCAGCCAGCCCCGAGGGGTGGGAGAGACCCAGTACTTC.

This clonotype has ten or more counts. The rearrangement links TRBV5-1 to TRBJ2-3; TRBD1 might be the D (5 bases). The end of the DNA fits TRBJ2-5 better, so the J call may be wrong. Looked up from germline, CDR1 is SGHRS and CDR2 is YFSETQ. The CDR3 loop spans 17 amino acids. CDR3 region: CASSFGRSSQGRETQYF. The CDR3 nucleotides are TGCGCCAGCAGCTTTGGAAGGTCGAGCCAGGGTCGGGAGACCCAGTACTTC.

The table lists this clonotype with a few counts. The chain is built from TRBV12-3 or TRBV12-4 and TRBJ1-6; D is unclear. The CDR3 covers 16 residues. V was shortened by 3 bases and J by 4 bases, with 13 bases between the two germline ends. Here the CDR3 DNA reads TGTGCCAGCAGTTTTGGAGATGGCCATTATAATTCACCCCTCCACTTT. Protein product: CASSFGDGHYNSPLHF.

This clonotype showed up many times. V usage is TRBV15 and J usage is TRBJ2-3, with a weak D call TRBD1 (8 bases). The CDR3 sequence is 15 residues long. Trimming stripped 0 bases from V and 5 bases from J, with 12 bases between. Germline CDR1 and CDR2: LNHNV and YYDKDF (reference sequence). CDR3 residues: CATSREQGGGDTQYF. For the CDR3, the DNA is TGTGCCACCAGCAGAGAACAGGGGGGGGGAGATACGCAGTATTTT. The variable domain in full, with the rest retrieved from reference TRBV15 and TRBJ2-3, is DAMVIQNPRYQVTQFGKPVTLSCSQTLNHNVMYWYQQKSSQAPKLLFHYYDKDFNNEADTPDNFQSRRPNTSFCFLDIRSPGLGDTAMYLCATSREQGGGDTQYFGPGTRLTVL.

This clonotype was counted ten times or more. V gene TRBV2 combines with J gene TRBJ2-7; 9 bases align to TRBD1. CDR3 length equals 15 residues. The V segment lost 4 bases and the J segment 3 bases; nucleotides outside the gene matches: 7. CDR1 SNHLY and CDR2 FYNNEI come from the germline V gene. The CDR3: CASSGRGQGYYEQYF. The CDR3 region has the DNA TGTGCCAGCAGTGGGCGGGGACAGGGATACTACGAGCAGTACTTC.

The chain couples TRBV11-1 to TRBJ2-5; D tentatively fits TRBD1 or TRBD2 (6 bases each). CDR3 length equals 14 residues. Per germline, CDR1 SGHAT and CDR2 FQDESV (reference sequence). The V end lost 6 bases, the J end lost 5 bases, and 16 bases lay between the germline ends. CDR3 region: CASSNTGSGETQYF. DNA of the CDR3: TGTGCCAGCAGTAACACAGGGAGCGGGGAGACCCAGTACTTC.

CDR3 amino acids: CATSRDLQKKIVNQPQHF. The DNA for the CDR3 is TGTGCCACCAGCAGAGATCTCCAAAAGAAAATCGTCAATCAGCCCCAGCATTTT. V is TRBV15 and J is TRBJ1-5; D uncertain. From germline, CDR1 is LNHNV and CDR2 YYDKDF (reference sequence). The CDR3 is 18 residues long. V lost 0 bases and J 3 bases, leaving 18 bases between the germline ends.

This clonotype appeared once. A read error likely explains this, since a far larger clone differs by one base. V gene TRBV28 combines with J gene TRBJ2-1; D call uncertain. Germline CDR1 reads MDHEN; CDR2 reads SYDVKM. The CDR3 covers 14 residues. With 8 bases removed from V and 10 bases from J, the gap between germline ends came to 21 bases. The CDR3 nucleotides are TGTGCCAGCTCCTCAACCCTCTTATCCTACGAGCAGTTCTTC. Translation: CASSSTLLSYEQFF.

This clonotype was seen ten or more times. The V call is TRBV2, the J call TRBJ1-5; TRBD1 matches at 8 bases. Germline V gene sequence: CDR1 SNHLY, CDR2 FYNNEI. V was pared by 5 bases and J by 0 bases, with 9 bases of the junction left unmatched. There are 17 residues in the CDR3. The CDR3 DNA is TGTGCCAGCAGTAGGGGGGACAGGCACTATAGCAATCAGCCCCAGCATTTT. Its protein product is CASSRGDRHYSNQPQHF.

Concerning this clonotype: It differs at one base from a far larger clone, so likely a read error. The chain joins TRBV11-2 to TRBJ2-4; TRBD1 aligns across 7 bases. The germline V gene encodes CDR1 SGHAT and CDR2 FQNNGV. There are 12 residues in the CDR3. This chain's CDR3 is CASSLRTGEQSF. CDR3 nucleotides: TGTGCCAGCAGCCTAAGGACAGGTGAGCAGTCCTTC.

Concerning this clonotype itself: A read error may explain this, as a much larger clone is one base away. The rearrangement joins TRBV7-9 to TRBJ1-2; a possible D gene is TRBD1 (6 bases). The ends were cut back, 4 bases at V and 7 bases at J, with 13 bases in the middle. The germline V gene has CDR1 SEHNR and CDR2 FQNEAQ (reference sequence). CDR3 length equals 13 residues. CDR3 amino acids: CASSSSTGLGYTF. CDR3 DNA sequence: TGTGCCAGCAGCTCAAGTACAGGGCTTGGCTACACCTTC.

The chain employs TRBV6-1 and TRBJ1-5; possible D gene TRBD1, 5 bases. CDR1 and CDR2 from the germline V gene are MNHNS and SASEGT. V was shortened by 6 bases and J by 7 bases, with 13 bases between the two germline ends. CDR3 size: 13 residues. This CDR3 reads CASSPGGSQPQHF. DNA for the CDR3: TGTGCCAGCAGCCCCGGGGGGTCACAGCCCCAGCATTTT.

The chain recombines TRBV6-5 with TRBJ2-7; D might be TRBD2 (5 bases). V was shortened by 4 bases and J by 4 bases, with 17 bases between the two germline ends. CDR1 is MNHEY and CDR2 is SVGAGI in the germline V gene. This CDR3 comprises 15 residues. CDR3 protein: CASSSPRTGLYEQYF. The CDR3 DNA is TGTGCCAGCAGTTCGCCCCGGACTGGATTATACGAGCAGTACTTC.

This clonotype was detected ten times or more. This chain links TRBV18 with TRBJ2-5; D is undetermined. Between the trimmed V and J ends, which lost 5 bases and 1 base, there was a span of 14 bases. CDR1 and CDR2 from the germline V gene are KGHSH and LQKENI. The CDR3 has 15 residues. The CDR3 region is CASSANVGFQETQYF. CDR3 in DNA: TGTGCCAGCTCAGCAAACGTTGGATTCCAAGAGACCCAGTACTTC.

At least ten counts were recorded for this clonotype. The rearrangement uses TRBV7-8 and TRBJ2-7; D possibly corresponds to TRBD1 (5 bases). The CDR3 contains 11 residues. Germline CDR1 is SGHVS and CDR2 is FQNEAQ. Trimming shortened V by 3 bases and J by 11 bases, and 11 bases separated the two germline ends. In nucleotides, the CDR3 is TGTGCCAGCAGCTTCTCAGGGCCAAAGTACTTC. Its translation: CASSFSGPKYF.

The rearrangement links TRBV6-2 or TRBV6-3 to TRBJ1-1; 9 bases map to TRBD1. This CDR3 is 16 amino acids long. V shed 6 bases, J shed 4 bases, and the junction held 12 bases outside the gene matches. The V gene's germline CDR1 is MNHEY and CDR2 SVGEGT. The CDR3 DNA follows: TGTGCCAGCAGCGAGTACAGGGGGCTAAGGGGCACTGAAGCTTTCTTT. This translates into CASSEYRGLRGTEAFF.

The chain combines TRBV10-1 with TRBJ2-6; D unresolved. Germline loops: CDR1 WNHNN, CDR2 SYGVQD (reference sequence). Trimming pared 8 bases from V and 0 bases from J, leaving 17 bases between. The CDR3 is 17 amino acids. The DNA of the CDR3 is TGCGCCAGCCCCGGTGAAGCCGGTAGCTCTGGGGCCAACGTCCTGACTTTC. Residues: CASPGEAGSSGANVLTF.

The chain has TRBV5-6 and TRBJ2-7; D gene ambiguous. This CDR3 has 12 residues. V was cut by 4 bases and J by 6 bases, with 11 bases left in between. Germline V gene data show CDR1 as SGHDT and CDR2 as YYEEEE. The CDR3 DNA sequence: TGTGCCAGCAGCGACGCTAGATCCGAGCAGTACTTC. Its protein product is CASSDARSEQYF.

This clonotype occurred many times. The CDR3 DNA reads as TGCAGTGCCCGAATTCCGGGACAGGGGAATTCACCCCTCCACTTT. It yields the protein CSARIPGQGNSPLHF. The V gene is TRBV20-1, the J gene TRBJ1-6; the match to TRBD1 covers 10 bases. The CDR3 consists of 15 residues. Trimming at V came to 6 bases and at J to 7 bases, leaving 9 bases not matched to a gene. Germline assignment: CDR1 DFQATT and CDR2 SNEGSKA (reference sequence).

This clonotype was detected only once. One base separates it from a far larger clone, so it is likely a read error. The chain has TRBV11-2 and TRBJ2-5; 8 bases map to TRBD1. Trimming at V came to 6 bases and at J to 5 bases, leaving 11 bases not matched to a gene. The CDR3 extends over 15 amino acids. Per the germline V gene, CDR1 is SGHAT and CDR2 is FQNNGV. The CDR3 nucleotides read TGTGCCAGCAGTTCAGGGGGCGCGTGGAGGGAGACCCAGTACTTC. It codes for CASSSGGAWRETQYF.